Listed below are T cell receptor beta chains from one sample, sequenced in a study of technical replicates of blood from a handful of donors. The assay was immunoSEQ multiplex PCR, and TCRdb's table has in-frame clones only and misses some. The sample shows tens of thousands of clones, roughly nine tenths of them seen only once. Sequenced: T cells isolated from PBMCs. These receptors all come from a human donor in good health. Each CDR3 is given with its conserved first and last residue. The order of the fields is V gene, D gene, CDR3 protein. D genes are given only for firm matches.

TRBV4-1	-	CASSQNGGSSYEQYF
TRBV9	TRBD1	CASSLGQGGYGYTF
TRBV19	-	CASSKQGKGGNTIYF
TRBV19	TRBD1	CASSVTGTYEQYF
TRBV4-1	TRBD2	CASSQIGTRMETQYF
TRBV10-3	-	CAISDRVRETQYF
TRBV19	TRBD1	CASSMQGAFGNTIYF
TRBV13	-	CASSGRSGGRTNEKLFF
TRBV27	TRBD1	CASSFSPTPQGATNEKLFF
TRBV9	-	CASSARGHQNTEAFF